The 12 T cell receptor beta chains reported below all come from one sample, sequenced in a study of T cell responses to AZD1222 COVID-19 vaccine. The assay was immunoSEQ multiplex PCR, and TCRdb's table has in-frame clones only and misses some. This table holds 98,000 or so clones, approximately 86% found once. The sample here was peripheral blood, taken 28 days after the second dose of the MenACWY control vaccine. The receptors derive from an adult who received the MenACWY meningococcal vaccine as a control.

CDR3 sequence: CASTPGTSGLYEQYF. The CDR3 DNA reads as TGTGCCAGCACCCCCGGGACTAGCGGACTCTACGAGCAGTACTTC. V usage is TRBV18 and J usage is TRBJ2-7; 11 positions agree with TRBD2. In germline, CDR1 is KGHSH, CDR2 LQKENI. The CDR3 is made up of 15 amino acids. V gave up 8 bases and J gave up 3 bases; unmatched junction bases: 9.

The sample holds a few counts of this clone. DNA for the CDR3: TGCAGTGCTAGAGATTGGTCCGTGCAGTACTTC. Protein: CSARDWSVQYF. V and J are TRBV20-1 and TRBJ2-7; D is uncertain. The CDR3 extends over 11 amino acids. Germline loops: CDR1 DFQATT, CDR2 SNEGSKA (reference sequence). V dropped 0 bases and J dropped 9 bases, with 9 bases sitting between them.

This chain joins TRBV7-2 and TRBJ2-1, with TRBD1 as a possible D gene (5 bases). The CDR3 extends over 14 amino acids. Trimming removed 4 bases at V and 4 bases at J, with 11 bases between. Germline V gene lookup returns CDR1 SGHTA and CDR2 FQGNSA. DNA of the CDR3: TGTGCCAGCAGCTCCCCGGACACTTACAATGAGCAGTTCTTC. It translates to CASSSPDTYNEQFF. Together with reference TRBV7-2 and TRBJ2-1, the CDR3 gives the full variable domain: GAGVSQSPSNKVTEKGKDVELRCDPISGHTALYWYRQSLGQGLEFLIYFQGNSAPDKSGLPSDRFSAERTGGSVSTLTIQRTQQEDSAVYLCASSSPDTYNEQFFGPGTRLTVL.

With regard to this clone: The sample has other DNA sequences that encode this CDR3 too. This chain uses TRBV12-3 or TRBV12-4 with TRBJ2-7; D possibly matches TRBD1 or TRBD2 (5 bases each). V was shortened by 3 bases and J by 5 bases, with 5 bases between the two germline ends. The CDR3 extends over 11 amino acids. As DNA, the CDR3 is TGTGCCAGCAGTTTGGGACACGAGCAGTACTTC. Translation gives CASSLGHEQYF.

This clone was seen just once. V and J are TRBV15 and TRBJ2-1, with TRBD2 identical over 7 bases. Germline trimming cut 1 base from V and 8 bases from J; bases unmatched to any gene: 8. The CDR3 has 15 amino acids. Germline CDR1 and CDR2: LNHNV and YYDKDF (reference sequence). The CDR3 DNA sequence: TGTGCCACCAGCAGAGGGACTAGAAATAGCGATGAGCAGTTCTTC. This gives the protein CATSRGTRNSDEQFF.

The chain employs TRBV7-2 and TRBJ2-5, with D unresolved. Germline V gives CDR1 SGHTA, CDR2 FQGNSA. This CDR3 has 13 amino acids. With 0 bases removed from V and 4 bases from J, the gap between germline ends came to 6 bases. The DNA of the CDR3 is TGTGCCAGCAGCTTAGCGCATTTAGAGACCCAGTACTTC. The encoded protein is CASSLAHLETQYF. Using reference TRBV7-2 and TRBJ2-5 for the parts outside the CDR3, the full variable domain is GAGVSQSPSNKVTEKGKDVELRCDPISGHTALYWYRQSLGQGLEFLIYFQGNSAPDKSGLPSDRFSAERTGGSVSTLTIQRTQQEDSAVYLCASSLAHLETQYFGPGTRLLVL.

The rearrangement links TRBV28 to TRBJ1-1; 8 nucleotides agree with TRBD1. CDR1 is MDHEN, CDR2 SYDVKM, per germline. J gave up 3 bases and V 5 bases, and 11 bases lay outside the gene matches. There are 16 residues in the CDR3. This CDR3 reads CASSAPGTGEYTEAFF. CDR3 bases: TGTGCCAGCAGTGCTCCCGGGACAGGCGAATACACTGAAGCTTTCTTT.

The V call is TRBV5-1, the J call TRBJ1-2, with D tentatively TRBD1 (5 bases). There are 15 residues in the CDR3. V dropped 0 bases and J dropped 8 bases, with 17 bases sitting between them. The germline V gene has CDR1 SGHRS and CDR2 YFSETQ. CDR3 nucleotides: TGCGCCAGCAGCTTGGACCGGCCTTTGGGGCGAGGCTACACCTTC. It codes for CASSLDRPLGRGYTF.

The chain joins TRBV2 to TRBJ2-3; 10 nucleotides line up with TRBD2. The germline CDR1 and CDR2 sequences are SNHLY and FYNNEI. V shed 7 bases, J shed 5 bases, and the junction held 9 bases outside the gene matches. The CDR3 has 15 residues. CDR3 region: CASTQLAGVGDTQYF. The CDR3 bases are TGTGCCAGCACCCAGCTAGCGGGGGTGGGAGATACGCAGTATTTT. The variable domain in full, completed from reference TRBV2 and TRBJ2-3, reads EPEVTQTPSHQVTQMGQEVILRCVPISNHLYFYWYRQILGQKVEFLVSFYNNEISEKSEIFDDQFSVERPDGSNFTLKIRSTKLEDSAMYFCASTQLAGVGDTQYFGPGTRLTVL.

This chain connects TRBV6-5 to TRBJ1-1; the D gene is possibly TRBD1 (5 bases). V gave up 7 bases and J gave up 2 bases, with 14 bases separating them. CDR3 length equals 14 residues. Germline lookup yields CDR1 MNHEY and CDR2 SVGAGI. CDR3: CASTKPGGNTEAFF. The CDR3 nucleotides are TGTGCCAGCACCAAACCCGGGGGAAACACTGAAGCTTTCTTT.

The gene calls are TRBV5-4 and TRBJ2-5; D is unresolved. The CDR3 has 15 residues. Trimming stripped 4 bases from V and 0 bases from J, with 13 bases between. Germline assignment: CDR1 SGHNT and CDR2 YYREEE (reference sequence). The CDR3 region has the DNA TGTGCCAGCAGCCCCGCGGATGCGTACCAAGAGACCCAGTACTTC. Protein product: CASSPADAYQETQYF.

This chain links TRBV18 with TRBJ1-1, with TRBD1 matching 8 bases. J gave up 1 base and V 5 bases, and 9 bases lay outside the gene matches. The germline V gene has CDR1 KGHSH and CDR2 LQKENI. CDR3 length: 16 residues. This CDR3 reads CASSAYRTGSNTEAFF. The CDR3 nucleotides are TGTGCCAGCTCAGCTTATCGGACAGGGTCGAACACTGAAGCTTTCTTT.